The clone carrying this T cell receptor (beta chain) was picked up many times. Its antigen is as yet unknown. This CDR3 has 13 residues. Germline V CDR1 and CDR2: KGHSH, LQKENI. V shed 6 bases and J shed 5 bases, with 11 bases lying between them. Using unique molecular identifiers, the investigators prepared the TCRbeta library. TCRdb re-called the PCR reads with MiXCR, one entry per CDR3 protein. The repertoire holds 150,000 to 250,000 distinct CDR3 sequences, with roughly 6% as singletons. These data originate in a study of T-cell reconstitution after alpha-beta-depleted transplantation in children. The study's findings and limits: Reportedly, alpha-beta T cells present about two months post-transplant originated from several hundred expanded clones of graft origin. Hyperexpanded clones declined; after one year, newly produced T cells mostly supplied diversity. Certain patients had high TCRbeta diversity at day 60, and it came from recipient T cells and thymic progenitors that survived.

This clonotype originated in a girl under two years old with combined immunodeficiency, due to receive a stem cell transplant. Sequenced material: PBMCs, taken before TCRalphabeta/CD19-depleted stem cell transplant. The chain links TRBV18 to TRBJ2-1; D not certain. The DNA for the CDR3 is TGTGCCAGCTCGCACCTAGAAAACAATGAGCAGTTCTTC. Translation: CASSHLENNEQFF.